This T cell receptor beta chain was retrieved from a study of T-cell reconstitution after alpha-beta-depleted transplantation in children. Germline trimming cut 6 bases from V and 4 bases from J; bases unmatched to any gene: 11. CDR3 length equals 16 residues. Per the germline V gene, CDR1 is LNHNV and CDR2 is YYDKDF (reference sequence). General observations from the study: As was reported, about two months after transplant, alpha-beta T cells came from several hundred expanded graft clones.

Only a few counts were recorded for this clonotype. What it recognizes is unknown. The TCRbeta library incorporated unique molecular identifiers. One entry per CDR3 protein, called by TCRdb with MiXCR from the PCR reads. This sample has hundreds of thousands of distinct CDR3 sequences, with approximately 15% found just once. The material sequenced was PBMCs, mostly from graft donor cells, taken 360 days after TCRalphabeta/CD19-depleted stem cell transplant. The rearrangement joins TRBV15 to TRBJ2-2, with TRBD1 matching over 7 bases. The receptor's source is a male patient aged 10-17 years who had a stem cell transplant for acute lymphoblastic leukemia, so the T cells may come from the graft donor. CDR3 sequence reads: CATRYPTGAGTGELFF. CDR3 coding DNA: TGTGCCACCAGATACCCCACAGGGGCAGGCACCGGGGAGCTGTTTTTT.